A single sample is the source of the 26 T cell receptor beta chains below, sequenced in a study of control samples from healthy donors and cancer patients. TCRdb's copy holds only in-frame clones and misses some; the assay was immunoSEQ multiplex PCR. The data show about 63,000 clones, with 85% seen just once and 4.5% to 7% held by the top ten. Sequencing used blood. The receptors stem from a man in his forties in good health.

DNA of the CDR3: TGTGCCAGCACCGAGGCAGGGGCCGGTTATCAGCCCCAGCATTTT. Translated: CASTEAGAGYQPQHF. The chain is built from TRBV6-5 and TRBJ1-5; D is perhaps TRBD1 (6 bases). The germline CDR1 and CDR2 sequences are MNHEY and SVGAGI. Trimming pared 7 bases from V and 5 bases from J, leaving 18 bases between. This CDR3 contains 15 residues.

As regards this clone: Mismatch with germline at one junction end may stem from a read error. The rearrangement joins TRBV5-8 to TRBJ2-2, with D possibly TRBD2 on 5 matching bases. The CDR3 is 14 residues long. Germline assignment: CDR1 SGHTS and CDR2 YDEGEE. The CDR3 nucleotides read TGTGCCAGCAGGTTGGGAGCGAACACCGGGGAGCTGTTTTTT. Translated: CASRLGANTGELFF.

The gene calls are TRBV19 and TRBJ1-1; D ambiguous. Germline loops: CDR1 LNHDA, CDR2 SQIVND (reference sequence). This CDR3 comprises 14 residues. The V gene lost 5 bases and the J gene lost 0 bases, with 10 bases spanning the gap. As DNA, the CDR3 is TGTGCCAGTAGTTTTGCATCCATGAACACTGAAGCTTTCTTT. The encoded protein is CASSFASMNTEAFF.

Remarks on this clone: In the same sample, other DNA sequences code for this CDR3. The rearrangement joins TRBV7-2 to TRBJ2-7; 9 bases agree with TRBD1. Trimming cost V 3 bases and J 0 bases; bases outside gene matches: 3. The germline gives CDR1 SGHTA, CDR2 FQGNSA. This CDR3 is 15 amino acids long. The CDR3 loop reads CASSFQQGASYEQYF. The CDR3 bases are TGTGCCAGCAGCTTCCAACAGGGGGCCTCCTACGAGCAGTACTTC.

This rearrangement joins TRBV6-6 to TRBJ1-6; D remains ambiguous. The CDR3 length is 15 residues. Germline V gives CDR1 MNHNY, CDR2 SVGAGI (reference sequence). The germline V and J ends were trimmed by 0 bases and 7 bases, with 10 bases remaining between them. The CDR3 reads CASSYSEANNSPLHF. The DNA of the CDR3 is TGTGCCAGCAGTTACTCCGAAGCCAACAATTCACCCCTCCACTTT.

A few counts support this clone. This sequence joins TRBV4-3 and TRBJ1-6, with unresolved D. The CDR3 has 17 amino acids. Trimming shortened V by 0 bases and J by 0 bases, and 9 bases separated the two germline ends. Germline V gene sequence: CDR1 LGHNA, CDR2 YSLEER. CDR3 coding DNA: TGCGCCAGCAGCCAAGATTTCGGGAGCTCCTATAATTCACCCCTCCACTTT. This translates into CASSQDFGSSYNSPLHF.

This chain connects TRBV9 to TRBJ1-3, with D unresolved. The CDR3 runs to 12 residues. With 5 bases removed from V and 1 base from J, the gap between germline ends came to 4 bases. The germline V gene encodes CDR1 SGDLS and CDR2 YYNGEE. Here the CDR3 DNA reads TGTGCCAGCAGAGGGTCTGGAAACACCATATATTTT. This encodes CASRGSGNTIYF.

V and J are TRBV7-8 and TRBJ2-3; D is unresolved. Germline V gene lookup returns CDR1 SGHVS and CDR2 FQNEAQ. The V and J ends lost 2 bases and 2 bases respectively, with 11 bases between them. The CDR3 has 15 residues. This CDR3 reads CASSLRQGFTDTQYF. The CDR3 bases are TGTGCCAGCAGCTTACGACAAGGGTTCACAGATACGCAGTATTTT.

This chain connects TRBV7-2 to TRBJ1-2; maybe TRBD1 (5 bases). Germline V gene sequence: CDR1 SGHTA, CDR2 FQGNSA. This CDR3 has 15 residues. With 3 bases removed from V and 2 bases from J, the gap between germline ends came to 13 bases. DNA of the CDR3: TGTGCCAGCAGCTTTTCTTGGGGACGGAACTATGGCTACACCTTC. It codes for CASSFSWGRNYGYTF.

As DNA, the CDR3 is TGTGCCAGCACCCTCGTAAATGAGCAGTTCTTC. It codes for CASTLVNEQFF. The chain uses TRBV5-4 and TRBJ2-1; the D is unclear. CDR1 SGHNT and CDR2 YYREEE come from the germline V gene (reference sequence). CDR3 size: 11 residues. The V and J ends lost 6 bases and 7 bases respectively, with 8 bases between them.

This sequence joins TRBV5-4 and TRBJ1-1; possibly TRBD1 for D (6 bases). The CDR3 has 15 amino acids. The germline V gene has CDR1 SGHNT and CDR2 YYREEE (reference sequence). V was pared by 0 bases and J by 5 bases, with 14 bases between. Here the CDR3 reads CASSLVTGPGTEAFF. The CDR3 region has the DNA TGTGCCAGCAGCTTGGTTACAGGGCCGGGGACTGAAGCTTTCTTT.

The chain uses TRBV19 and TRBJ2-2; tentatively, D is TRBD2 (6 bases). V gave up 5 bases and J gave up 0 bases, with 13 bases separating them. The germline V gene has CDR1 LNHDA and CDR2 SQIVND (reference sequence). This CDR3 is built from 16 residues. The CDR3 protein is CASSLGTGTNTGELFF. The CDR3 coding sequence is TGTGCCAGTAGTCTTGGGACTGGTACGAACACCGGGGAGCTGTTTTTT.

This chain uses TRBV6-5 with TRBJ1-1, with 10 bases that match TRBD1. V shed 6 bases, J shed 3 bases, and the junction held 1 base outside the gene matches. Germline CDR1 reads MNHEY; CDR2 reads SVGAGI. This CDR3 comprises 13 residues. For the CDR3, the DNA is TGTGCCAGCAGGGACAGGGGGTACACTGAAGCTTTCTTT. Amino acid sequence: CASRDRGYTEAFF.

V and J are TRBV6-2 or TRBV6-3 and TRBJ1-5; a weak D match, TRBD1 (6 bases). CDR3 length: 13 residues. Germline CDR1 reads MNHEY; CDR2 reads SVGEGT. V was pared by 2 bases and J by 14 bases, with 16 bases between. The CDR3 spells CASSYGRSGAKHF. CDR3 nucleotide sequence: TGTGCCAGCAGTTACGGTCGGTCAGGGGCCAAGCATTTT.

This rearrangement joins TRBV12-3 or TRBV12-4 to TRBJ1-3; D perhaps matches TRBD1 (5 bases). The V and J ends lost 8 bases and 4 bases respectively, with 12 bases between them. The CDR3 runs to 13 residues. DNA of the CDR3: TGTGCCAGCTCCTTAGGGGTAGGAAACACCATATATTTT. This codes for CASSLGVGNTIYF.

DNA for the CDR3: TGTGCCAGCTCACAGGGGACAACTAATGAAAAACTGTTTTTT. This encodes CASSQGTTNEKLFF. The chain couples TRBV18 to TRBJ1-4; possible D gene TRBD1, 5 bases. Looked up from germline, CDR1 is KGHSH and CDR2 is LQKENI. Trimming stripped 4 bases from V and 0 bases from J, with 6 bases between. The CDR3 is made up of 14 amino acids. The full variable domain, rest sourced from reference TRBV18 and TRBJ1-4, is NAGVMQNPRHLVRRRGQEARLRCSPMKGHSHVYWYRQLPEEGLKFMVYLQKENIIDESGMPKERFSAEFPKEGPSILRIQQVVRGDSAAYFCASSQGTTNEKLFFGSGTQLSVL.

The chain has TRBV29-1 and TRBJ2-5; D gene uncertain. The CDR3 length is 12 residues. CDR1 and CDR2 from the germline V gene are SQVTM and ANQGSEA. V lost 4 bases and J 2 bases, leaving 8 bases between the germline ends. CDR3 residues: CSVAKGQETQYF. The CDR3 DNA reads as TGCAGCGTTGCTAAGGGACAAGAGACCCAGTACTTC.

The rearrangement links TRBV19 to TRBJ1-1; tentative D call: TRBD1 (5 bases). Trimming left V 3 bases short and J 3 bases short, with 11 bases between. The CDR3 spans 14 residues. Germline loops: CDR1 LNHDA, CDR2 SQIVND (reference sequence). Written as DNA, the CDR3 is TGTGCCAGTAGTATTTGGCGGGGGGACACTGAAGCTTTCTTT. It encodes CASSIWRGDTEAFF.

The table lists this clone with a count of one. CDR3 loop: CASSPAGANVLTF. In nucleotides, the CDR3 is TGTGCCAGCAGCCCGGCGGGGGCCAACGTCCTGACTTTC. The V call is TRBV11-3, the J call TRBJ2-6; D is undetermined. V lost 5 bases to trimming and J lost 4 bases, with 6 bases between them. This CDR3 comprises 13 residues. Germline CDR1 reads SGHNT; CDR2 reads YENEEA.

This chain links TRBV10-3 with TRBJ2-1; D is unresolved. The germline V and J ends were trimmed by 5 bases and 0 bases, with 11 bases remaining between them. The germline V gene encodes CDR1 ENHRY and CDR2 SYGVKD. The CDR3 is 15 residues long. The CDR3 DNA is TGTGCCATCAGTTCCTCAGCGAGCTCCTACAATGAGCAGTTCTTC. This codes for CAISSSASSYNEQFF.

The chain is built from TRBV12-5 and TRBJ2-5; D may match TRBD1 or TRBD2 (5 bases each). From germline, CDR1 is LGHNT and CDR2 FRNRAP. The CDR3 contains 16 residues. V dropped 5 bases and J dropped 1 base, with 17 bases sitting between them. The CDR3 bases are TGTGCTAGTGGTCCTCCGGGACCCAAGTTCCAAGAGACCCAGTACTTC. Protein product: CASGPPGPKFQETQYF.

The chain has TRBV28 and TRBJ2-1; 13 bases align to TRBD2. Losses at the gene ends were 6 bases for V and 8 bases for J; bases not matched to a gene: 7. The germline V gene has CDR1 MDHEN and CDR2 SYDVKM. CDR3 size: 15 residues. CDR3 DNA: TGTGCCAGCAGGGTGGGACTAGCGGGAATGGATGAGCAGTTCTTC. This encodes CASRVGLAGMDEQFF. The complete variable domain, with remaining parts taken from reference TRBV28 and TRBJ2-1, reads DVKVTQSSRYLVKRTGEKVFLECVQDMDHENMFWYRQDPGLGLRLIYFSYDVKMKEKGDIPEGYSVSREKKERFSLILESASTNQTSMYLCASRVGLAGMDEQFFGPGTRLTVL.

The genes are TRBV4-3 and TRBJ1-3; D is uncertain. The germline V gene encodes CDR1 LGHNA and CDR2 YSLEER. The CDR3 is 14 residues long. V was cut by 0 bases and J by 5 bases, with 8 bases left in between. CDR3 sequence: CASSQDPGRNTIYF. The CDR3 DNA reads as TGCGCCAGCAGCCAAGACCCCGGGAGAAACACCATATATTTT.

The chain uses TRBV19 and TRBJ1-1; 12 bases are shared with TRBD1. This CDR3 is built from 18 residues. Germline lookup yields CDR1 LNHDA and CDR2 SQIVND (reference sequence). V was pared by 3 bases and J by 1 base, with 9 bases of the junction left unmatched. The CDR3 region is CASSIRGTGGPENTEAFF. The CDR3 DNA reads TGTGCCAGTAGTATCCGGGGGACAGGGGGCCCCGAGAACACTGAAGCTTTCTTT.

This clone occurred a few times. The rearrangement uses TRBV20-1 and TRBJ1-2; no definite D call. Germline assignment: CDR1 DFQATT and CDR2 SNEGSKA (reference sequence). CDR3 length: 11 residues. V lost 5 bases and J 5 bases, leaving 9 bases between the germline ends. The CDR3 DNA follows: TGCAGTGCTCAACCCGGTTATGGCTACACCTTC. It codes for CSAQPGYGYTF.

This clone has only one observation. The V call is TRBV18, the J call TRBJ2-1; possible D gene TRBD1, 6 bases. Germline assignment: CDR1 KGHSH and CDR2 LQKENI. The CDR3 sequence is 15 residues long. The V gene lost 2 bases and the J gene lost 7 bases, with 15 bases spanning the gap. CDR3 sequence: CASSPSTQGKNEQFF. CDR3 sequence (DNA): TGTGCCAGCTCACCATCTACACAGGGAAAGAATGAGCAGTTCTTC.